This TCR beta chain comes out of a study of read filtering for tumor transcriptome and immune sequencing. This library used around 0.4 ug RNA and molecular barcoded adaptors spanning alpha/delta and beta/gamma chains. TCRdb reprocessed the reads with MiXCR, giving one entry per CDR3 protein. The table lists about 38,000 distinct CDR3 sequences, roughly an eighth of them singletons. As concerns this clonotype: The antigen remains unidentified.

Points from the study as a whole: The CD138-negative fraction was mixed bone marrow immune cells, not pure T cells. Without single-read clonotypes, shared clonotype proportions correlated more between IR-seq and RNA-seq. Approximately 80% of IR-seq clonotypes had one read, totaling about 3.5% of reads; RNA-seq: 74.6% and 44.6%.

Trimming took 0 bases from V and 6 from J, leaving 10 bases between them. The CDR3 is 14 amino acids. The V gene's germline CDR1 is SGHDT and CDR2 YYEEEE. The sample comprised a population of CD138-negative cells sorted from bone marrow. The chain carries TRBV5-6 and TRBJ1-5, with unresolved D. This TCR came from a donor over 35 with multiple myeloma. CDR3 in DNA: TGTGCCAGCAGCTTGGGCCAGTTTAGTCAGCCCCAGCATTTT. This sequence encodes CASSLGQFSQPQHF.